This T cell receptor beta chain appears in the sequencing data of a study of blood T cell repertoires in COVID-19. Study as a whole: COVID-19 samples collected from the United States, Italy and Spain covered acute and convalescent phases.

As handled by the study authors: Amplification with reference gene primers provided the estimates of nucleated cell counts. Method: immunoSEQ multiplex PCR; TCRdb's copy keeps in-frame clones and lacks some. V and J calls and clone size are as listed in that table; D and trimming were resolved from the DNA. The profile shows some 140,000 clones, less than 90% of them singletons. CDR1 SNHLY and CDR2 FYNNEI come from the germline V gene. The length of the CDR3 is 13 residues. Between the trimmed V and J ends, which lost 5 bases and 7 bases, there was a span of 13 bases. V gene TRBV2 combines with J gene TRBJ2-3, with D possibly matching TRBD2 (5 bases). Sequences were obtained from PBMCs or T cells enriched from blood (not recorded which). This TCR derives from a man aged 25-45 years who had recovered from COVID-19. The CDR3 DNA is TGTGCCAGCAGTCCCTTGGACGGGAATACGCAGTATTTT. It yields the protein CASSPLDGNTQYF.